Below are 30 T cell receptor beta chains sequenced from a single sample in a study of T cell changes during pregnancy in multiple sclerosis. Libraries were prepared by immunoSEQ multiplex PCR; TCRdb keeps only in-frame clonotypes and omits some of them. The sample shows 55,000 to 75,000 clones, approximately 90% of them seen only once. Sequenced material: peripheral blood, taken in the third trimester of pregnancy. The receptors originated from a female donor in good health, enrolled as a control in a pregnancy study.

This chain uses TRBV11-2 with TRBJ2-1; no clear D gene. Per the germline V gene, CDR1 is SGHAT and CDR2 is FQNNGV. The V and J ends lost 5 bases and 2 bases respectively, with 13 bases between them. The CDR3 covers 15 residues. CDR3 residues: CASSPLPGPYNEQFF. In DNA, the CDR3 is TGTGCCAGCAGCCCCCTCCCCGGTCCCTACAATGAGCAGTTCTTC.

The chain links TRBV10-3 to TRBJ1-2; 8 bases fit TRBD1. Germline loops: CDR1 ENHRY, CDR2 SYGVKD. V dropped 4 bases and J dropped 8; count of bases not matched to a gene: 6. This CDR3 is built from 13 residues. The CDR3, as DNA: TGTGCCATCAGTGTGGACAGGGAATACGGCTACACCTTC. Protein sequence: CAISVDREYGYTF.

The J gene is TRBJ1-4, the V gene TRBV5-4; D gene ambiguous. Per the germline V gene, CDR1 is SGHNT and CDR2 is YYREEE (reference sequence). This CDR3 has 15 residues. V lost 1 base and J 5 bases, leaving 12 bases between the germline ends. Here the CDR3 reads CASSLRTTGNEKLFF. The DNA for the CDR3 is TGTGCCAGCAGCTTGCGCACGACGGGGAATGAAAAACTGTTTTTT.

The chain carries TRBV7-2 and TRBJ2-1; a possible D gene is TRBD1 (5 bases). V was trimmed by 1 base and J by 3 bases, leaving 7 bases between them. Germline V gives CDR1 SGHTA, CDR2 FQGNSA. The CDR3 is made up of 14 amino acids. CDR3 sequence reads: CASSLEGHYNEQFF. In DNA form, the CDR3 reads TGTGCCAGCAGCTTAGAGGGGCACTACAATGAGCAGTTCTTC.

A word on this clone: A read error may produce the germline difference seen at one junction end. The chain carries TRBV5-4 and TRBJ2-1; no clear D gene. The germline CDR1 and CDR2 sequences are SGHNT and YYREEE (reference sequence). CDR3 size: 14 residues. The CDR3 DNA reads TGTGCCAGTAGCTCCCCAAGACAATACAATGAGCAGTTCTTC. Translated, it gives CASSSPRQYNEQFF.

This clone was seen only once. The chain is built from TRBV19 and TRBJ2-1; D may be TRBD2 (6 bases). The germline V and J ends were trimmed by 7 bases and 6 bases, with 16 bases remaining between them. This CDR3 has 14 residues. Looked up from germline, CDR1 is LNHDA and CDR2 is SQIVND (reference sequence). This chain's CDR3 is CASTSGGRANEQFF. CDR3 bases: TGTGCCAGTACCTCTGGGGGGAGAGCCAATGAGCAGTTCTTC.

The gene calls are TRBV18 and TRBJ2-5; D ambiguous. This CDR3 is 12 amino acids long. Between the trimmed V and J ends, which lost 3 bases and 3 bases, there was a span of 5 bases. Germline lookup yields CDR1 KGHSH and CDR2 LQKENI. The CDR3 DNA follows: TGTGCCAGCTCACCCGCGGAAGAGACCCAGTACTTC. This codes for CASSPAEETQYF. The variable domain in full, with the rest retrieved from reference TRBV18 and TRBJ2-5, is NAGVMQNPRHLVRRRGQEARLRCSPMKGHSHVYWYRQLPEEGLKFMVYLQKENIIDESGMPKERFSAEFPKEGPSILRIQQVVRGDSAAYFCASSPAEETQYFGPGTRLLVL.

The V call is TRBV19, the J call TRBJ1-4, with D uncertain. Germline V gene sequence: CDR1 LNHDA, CDR2 SQIVND (reference sequence). The CDR3 extends over 12 amino acids. V was clipped by 1 base and J by 7 bases, with 4 bases between them. The CDR3 DNA sequence: TGTGCCAGTAGTATAGGCGGTGAAAAACTGTTTTTT. This translates into CASSIGGEKLFF.

There are a few counts of this clone. The chain combines TRBV7-3 with TRBJ1-1; 10 bases fit TRBD1. J was trimmed by 8 bases and V by 3 bases; bases with no gene match: 6. The CDR3 runs to 14 residues. CDR1 SGHTA and CDR2 FQGTGA come from the germline V gene. The CDR3 loop reads CASSFVGQGTEAFF. The CDR3 DNA is TGTGCCAGCAGCTTCGTGGGACAGGGGACCGAAGCTTTCTTT.

The J gene is TRBJ1-1, the V gene TRBV7-2, with TRBD1 as a possible D gene (6 bases). Trimming left V 4 bases short and J 12 bases short, with 21 bases between. CDR1 and CDR2 from the germline V gene are SGHTA and FQGNSA. The CDR3 spans 14 residues. The CDR3 coding sequence is TGTGCCAGCAGCTCAGGCCGGGGGGCAGGGACAACTTTCTTT. Translation: CASSSGRGAGTTFF. The full variable domain, completed using reference TRBV7-2 and TRBJ1-1, is GAGVSQSPSNKVTEKGKDVELRCDPISGHTALYWYRQSLGQGLEFLIYFQGNSAPDKSGLPSDRFSAERTGGSVSTLTIQRTQQEDSAVYLCASSSGRGAGTTFFGQGTRLTVV.

This chain links TRBV4-2 with TRBJ1-2; 10 nucleotides agree with TRBD1. V gave up 2 bases and J gave up 0 bases; unmatched junction bases: 15. Germline assignment: CDR1 LGHNA and CDR2 YNFKEQ. This CDR3 is 20 amino acids long. CDR3: CASSQNVIWDRGGSNYGYTF. CDR3 coding DNA: TGTGCCAGCAGCCAAAACGTGATTTGGGACAGGGGAGGATCTAACTATGGCTACACCTTC.

The chain recombines TRBV6-1 with TRBJ2-7; a weak D match, TRBD2 (7 bases). CDR1 and CDR2 from the germline V gene are MNHNS and SASEGT. The CDR3 is 14 residues long. Trimming stripped 4 bases from V and 4 bases from J, with 14 bases between. This chain's CDR3 is CASSGEGGRYEQYF. The DNA of the CDR3 is TGTGCCAGCAGTGGGGAGGGGGGGAGGTACGAGCAGTACTTC.

This clone is a singleton in its sample. The J gene is TRBJ2-7, the V gene TRBV4-2; 8 bases line up with TRBD2. Losses at the gene ends were 0 bases for V and 2 bases for J; bases not matched to a gene: 18. This CDR3 spans 20 amino acids. The germline CDR1 and CDR2 sequences are LGHNA and YNFKEQ. The CDR3 coding sequence is TGTGCCAGCAGCCAAGAAAGGTCGGTAGCGGGGATGTCTGGGACCTACGAGCAGTACTTC. It specifies CASSQERSVAGMSGTYEQYF.

V and J are TRBV4-1 and TRBJ1-4, with D perhaps TRBD1 (5 bases). This CDR3 spans 16 amino acids. Per the germline V gene, CDR1 is MGHRA and CDR2 is YSYEKL. Trimming stripped 1 base from V and 0 bases from J, with 9 bases between. This CDR3 reads CASSQGLQATNEKLFF. CDR3 DNA sequence: TGCGCCAGCAGCCAAGGGTTACAGGCAACTAATGAAAAACTGTTTTTT.

The genes are TRBV7-2 and TRBJ1-3; 7 nucleotides align to TRBD1. The CDR3 loop spans 15 amino acids. The germline V gene encodes CDR1 SGHTA and CDR2 FQGNSA. Germline trimming cut 5 bases from V and 6 bases from J; bases unmatched to any gene: 10. The CDR3 protein is CASSLGTAPANTIYF. The CDR3 coding sequence is TGTGCCAGCAGCCTAGGGACAGCGCCTGCAAACACCATATATTTT.

The CDR3 coding sequence is TGTGCCAGCAGCCAAGTGTCCTCTAGCGGGGGGGATGAGCAGTTCTTC. It codes for CASSQVSSSGGDEQFF. The J gene is TRBJ2-1, the V gene TRBV4-2, with 12 bases identical to TRBD2. V was clipped by 1 base and J by 8 bases; unmatched bases: 6. CDR1 is LGHNA and CDR2 is YNFKEQ in the germline V gene. The CDR3 covers 16 residues.

V usage is TRBV2 and J usage is TRBJ2-3, with D perhaps matching TRBD1 (7 bases). This CDR3 spans 15 amino acids. The germline V gene encodes CDR1 SNHLY and CDR2 FYNNEI. V dropped 5 bases and J dropped 1 base, with 13 bases sitting between them. The CDR3 here is CASSTRGVGTDTQYF. CDR3 nucleotides: TGTGCCAGCAGTACCAGGGGGGTCGGCACAGATACGCAGTATTTT.

The rearrangement uses TRBV5-4 and TRBJ1-3, with 8 positions matching TRBD1. The germline CDR1 and CDR2 sequences are SGHNT and YYREEE (reference sequence). Trimming at V came to 4 bases and at J to 7 bases, leaving 7 bases not matched to a gene. The CDR3 runs 14 residues. Here the CDR3 reads CASSRTTGGNTIYF. As DNA, the CDR3 is TGTGCCAGCAGCCGAACTACAGGGGGGAACACCATATATTTT.

The rearrangement joins TRBV5-1 to TRBJ1-1; the D gene is possibly TRBD1 (5 bases). This CDR3 is 12 amino acids long. Germline V gene data show CDR1 as SGHRS and CDR2 as YFSETQ. Between the trimmed V and J ends, which lost 0 bases and 7 bases, there was a span of 7 bases. CDR3 sequence (DNA): TGCGCCAGCAGCTTGGGGGGGGTTGAAGCTTTCTTT. Translation gives CASSLGGVEAFF.

This chain links TRBV20-1 with TRBJ1-2, with D unresolved. The V gene lost 6 bases and the J gene lost 8 bases, with 10 bases spanning the gap. In germline, CDR1 is DFQATT, CDR2 SNEGSKA (reference sequence). The CDR3 covers 10 residues. CDR3 protein: CSAAGAGYTF. CDR3 nucleotides: TGCAGTGCCGCTGGAGCGGGCTACACCTTC.

This chain uses TRBV7-9 with TRBJ1-1; D possibly corresponds to TRBD1 (6 bases). The length of the CDR3 is 15 residues. In germline, CDR1 is SEHNR, CDR2 FQNEAQ (reference sequence). V was clipped by 1 base and J by 3 bases, with 12 bases between them. DNA for the CDR3: TGTGCCAGCAGCTTAGAACAGGGCGTTGACACTGAAGCTTTCTTT. Protein product: CASSLEQGVDTEAFF.

The chain is built from TRBV20-1 and TRBJ1-1, with 8 nucleotides matching TRBD1. J gave up 11 bases and V 5 bases, and 7 bases lay outside the gene matches. This CDR3 has 11 amino acids. Germline V gene sequence: CDR1 DFQATT, CDR2 SNEGSKA (reference sequence). The CDR3 spells CSAVEDREAFF. The CDR3 bases are TGCAGTGCTGTGGAGGACAGGGAGGCTTTCTTT.

The rearrangement links TRBV7-2 to TRBJ2-7, with D perhaps TRBD2 (6 bases). V lost 2 bases and J lost 2, with 10 bases in between. This CDR3 has 14 residues. Germline V gene data show CDR1 as SGHTA and CDR2 as FQGNSA. The chain's CDR3 is CASSLIGEAYEQYF. CDR3 DNA sequence: TGTGCCAGCAGCTTAATCGGGGAGGCCTACGAGCAGTACTTC. The complete variable domain, with remaining parts taken from reference TRBV7-2 and TRBJ2-7, reads GAGVSQSPSNKVTEKGKDVELRCDPISGHTALYWYRQSLGQGLEFLIYFQGNSAPDKSGLPSDRFSAERTGGSVSTLTIQRTQQEDSAVYLCASSLIGEAYEQYFGPGTRLTVT.

This clone was seen once. This chain uses TRBV28 with TRBJ1-2; perhaps TRBD1 as D (6 bases). Germline V gives CDR1 MDHEN, CDR2 SYDVKM. With 6 bases removed from V and 5 bases from J, the gap between germline ends came to 16 bases. There are 14 residues in the CDR3. The CDR3 reads CASSAGGQSYGYTF. CDR3 sequence (DNA): TGTGCCAGCAGCGCCGGTGGACAGAGTTATGGCTACACCTTC.

As DNA, the CDR3 is TGTGCCACCCTCGAGGCGGGGGCTTGGGGCAATCAGCCCCAGCATTTT. Its translation: CATLEAGAWGNQPQHF. The chain uses TRBV19 and TRBJ1-5; a possible D gene is TRBD1 (6 bases). The germline V gene encodes CDR1 LNHDA and CDR2 SQIVND (reference sequence). V gave up 10 bases and J gave up 2 bases, with 21 bases separating them. This CDR3 comprises 16 residues.

V and J are TRBV12-5 and TRBJ2-5, with 16 bases that match TRBD2. Per germline, CDR1 LGHNT and CDR2 FRNRAP. The V segment lost 6 bases and the J segment 5 bases; nucleotides outside the gene matches: 9. The CDR3 sequence is 17 residues long. CDR3 protein: CASGTGTSGGAGETQYF. CDR3 nucleotides: TGTGCTAGTGGAACCGGGACTAGCGGGGGGGCCGGGGAGACCCAGTACTTC.

This chain uses TRBV19 with TRBJ2-1; a weak D match, TRBD2 (7 bases). Germline CDR1 and CDR2: LNHDA and SQIVND (reference sequence). The CDR3 runs to 15 residues. V was shortened by 5 bases and J by 4 bases, with 15 bases between the two germline ends. Here the CDR3 reads CASSARGGRYNEQFF. DNA of the CDR3: TGTGCCAGTAGTGCTCGCGGGGGCCGTTACAATGAGCAGTTCTTC.

The J gene is TRBJ2-7, the V gene TRBV9; 8 nucleotides line up with TRBD1. This CDR3 region has 15 residues. J gave up 5 bases and V 2 bases, and 9 bases lay outside the gene matches. The germline V gene encodes CDR1 SGDLS and CDR2 YYNGEE. CDR3 DNA: TGTGCCAGCAGCGTCTCCGGGACAGGCACGGACGAGCAGTACTTC. Translating it yields CASSVSGTGTDEQYF.

This clone has just one count. V usage is TRBV4-1 and J usage is TRBJ2-3, with TRBD2 identical over 14 bases. In germline, CDR1 is MGHRA, CDR2 YSYEKL. The CDR3 length is 17 residues. Unmatched junction bases numbered 5, after V lost 2 bases and J lost 4 bases. CDR3 DNA: TGCGCCAGCAGCCAACGGACTAGCGGGGGGACCGCAGATACGCAGTATTTT. Its protein is CASSQRTSGGTADTQYF.

This chain links TRBV9 with TRBJ2-3, with D possibly TRBD2 on 5 matching bases. The germline V and J ends were trimmed by 2 bases and 3 bases, with 7 bases remaining between them. This CDR3 is built from 13 residues. The germline V gene has CDR1 SGDLS and CDR2 YYNGEE. CDR3 protein: CASSVTGTDTQYF. CDR3 DNA: TGTGCCAGCAGCGTGACGGGAACAGATACGCAGTATTTT.